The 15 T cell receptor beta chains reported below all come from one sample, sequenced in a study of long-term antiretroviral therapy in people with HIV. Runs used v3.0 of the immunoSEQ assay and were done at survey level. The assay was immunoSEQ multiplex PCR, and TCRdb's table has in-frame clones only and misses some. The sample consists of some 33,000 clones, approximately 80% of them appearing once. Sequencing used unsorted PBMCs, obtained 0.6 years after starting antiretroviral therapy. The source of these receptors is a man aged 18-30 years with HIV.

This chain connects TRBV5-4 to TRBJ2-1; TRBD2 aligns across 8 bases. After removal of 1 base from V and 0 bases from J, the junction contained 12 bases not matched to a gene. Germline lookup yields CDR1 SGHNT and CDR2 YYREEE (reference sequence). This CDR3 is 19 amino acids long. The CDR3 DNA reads TGTGCCAGCAGCTTGCAACCCACGCTAGCGGGCGGCTCCTACAATGAGCAGTTCTTC. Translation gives CASSLQPTLAGGSYNEQFF.

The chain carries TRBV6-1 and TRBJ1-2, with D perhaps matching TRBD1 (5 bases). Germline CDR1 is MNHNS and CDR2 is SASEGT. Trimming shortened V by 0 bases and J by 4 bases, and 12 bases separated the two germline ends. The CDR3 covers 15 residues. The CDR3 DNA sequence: TGTGCCAGCAGTGAAGCGGGGGGACGGCTCTATGGCTACACCTTC. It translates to CASSEAGGRLYGYTF.

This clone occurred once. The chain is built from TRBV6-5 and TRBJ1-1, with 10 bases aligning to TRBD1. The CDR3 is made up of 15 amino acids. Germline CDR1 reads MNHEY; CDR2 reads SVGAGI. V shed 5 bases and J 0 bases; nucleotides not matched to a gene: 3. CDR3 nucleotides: TGTGCCAGCAGTGTGACAGGGGGCGTGAACACTGAAGCTTTCTTT. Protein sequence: CASSVTGGVNTEAFF.

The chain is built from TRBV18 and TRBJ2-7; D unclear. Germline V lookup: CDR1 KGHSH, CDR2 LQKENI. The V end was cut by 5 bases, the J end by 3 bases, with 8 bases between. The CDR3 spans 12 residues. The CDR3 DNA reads TGTGCCAGCTCAGAGCCCAACTACGAGCAGTACTTC. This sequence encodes CASSEPNYEQYF. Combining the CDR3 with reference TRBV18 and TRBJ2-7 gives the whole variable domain NAGVMQNPRHLVRRRGQEARLRCSPMKGHSHVYWYRQLPEEGLKFMVYLQKENIIDESGMPKERFSAEFPKEGPSILRIQQVVRGDSAAYFCASSEPNYEQYFGPGTRLTVT.

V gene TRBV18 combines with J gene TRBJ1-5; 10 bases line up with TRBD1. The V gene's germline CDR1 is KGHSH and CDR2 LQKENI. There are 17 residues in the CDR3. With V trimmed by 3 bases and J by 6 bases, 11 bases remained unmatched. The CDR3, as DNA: TGTGCCAGCTCACCTATCCCCGGGACAGGGGACAGTCAGCCCCAGCATTTT. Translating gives CASSPIPGTGDSQPQHF.

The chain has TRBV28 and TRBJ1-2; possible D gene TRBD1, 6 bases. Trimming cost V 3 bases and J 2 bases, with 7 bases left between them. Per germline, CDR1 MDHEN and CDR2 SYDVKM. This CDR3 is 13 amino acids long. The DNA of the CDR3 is TGTGCCAGCAGTTTTACAGGGAACTATGGCTACACCTTC. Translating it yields CASSFTGNYGYTF.

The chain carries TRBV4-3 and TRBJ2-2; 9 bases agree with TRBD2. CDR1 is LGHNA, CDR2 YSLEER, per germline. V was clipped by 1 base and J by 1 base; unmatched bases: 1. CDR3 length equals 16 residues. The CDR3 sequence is CASSQGGRENTGELFF. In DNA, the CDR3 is TGCGCCAGCAGCCAAGGCGGGAGGGAGAACACCGGGGAGCTGTTTTTT.

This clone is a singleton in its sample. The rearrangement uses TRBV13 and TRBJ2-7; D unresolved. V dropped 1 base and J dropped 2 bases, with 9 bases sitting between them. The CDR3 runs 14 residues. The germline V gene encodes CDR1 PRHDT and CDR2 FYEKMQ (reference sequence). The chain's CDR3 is CASSLDDVAYEQYF. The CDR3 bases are TGTGCCAGCAGCTTAGACGACGTAGCCTACGAGCAGTACTTC.

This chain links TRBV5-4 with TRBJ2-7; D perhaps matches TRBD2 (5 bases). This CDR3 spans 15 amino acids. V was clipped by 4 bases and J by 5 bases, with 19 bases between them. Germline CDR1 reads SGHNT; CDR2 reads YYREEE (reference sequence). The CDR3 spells CASSLGLLVTDEQYF. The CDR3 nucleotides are TGTGCCAGCAGCCTAGGACTCCTCGTTACGGACGAGCAGTACTTC. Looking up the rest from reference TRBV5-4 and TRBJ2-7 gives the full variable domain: ETGVTQSPTHLIKTRGQQVTLRCSSQSGHNTVSWYQQALGQGPQFIFQYYREEENGRGNFPPRFSGLQFPNYSSELNVNALELDDSALYLCASSLGLLVTDEQYFGPGTRLTVT.

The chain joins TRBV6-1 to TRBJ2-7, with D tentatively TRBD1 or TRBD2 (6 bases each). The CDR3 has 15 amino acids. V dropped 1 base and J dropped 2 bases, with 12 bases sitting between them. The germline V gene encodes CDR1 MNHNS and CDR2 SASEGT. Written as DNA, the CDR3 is TGTGCCAGCAGTGAAGGGGGGGCTCGTACCTACGAGCAGTACTTC. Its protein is CASSEGGARTYEQYF.

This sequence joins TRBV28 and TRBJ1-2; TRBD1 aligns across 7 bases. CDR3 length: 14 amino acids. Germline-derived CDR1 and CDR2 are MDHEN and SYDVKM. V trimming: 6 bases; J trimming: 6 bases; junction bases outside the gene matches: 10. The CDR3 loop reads CASSPGGGFHGYTF. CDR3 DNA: TGTGCCAGCAGCCCAGGGGGGGGTTTCCATGGCTACACCTTC.

The CDR3 region is CASSLQGSATQYF. The CDR3 coding sequence is TGTGCCAGCAGCTTACAGGGATCCGCGACCCAGTACTTC. The rearrangement links TRBV7-2 to TRBJ2-5, with D tentatively TRBD1 (5 bases). The CDR3 loop spans 13 amino acids. V lost 2 bases, J lost 7 bases, and 11 bases lay in between. Germline V gene lookup returns CDR1 SGHTA and CDR2 FQGNSA.

In DNA, the CDR3 is TGTGCCAGCAGTGAAGCGACAGCGGCGGGCACTGAAGCTTTCTTT. It specifies CASSEATAAGTEAFF. The chain carries TRBV2 and TRBJ1-1; D might be TRBD1 (5 bases). In germline, CDR1 is SNHLY, CDR2 FYNNEI. CDR3 length: 15 amino acids. Trimming stripped 0 bases from V and 4 bases from J, with 12 bases between.

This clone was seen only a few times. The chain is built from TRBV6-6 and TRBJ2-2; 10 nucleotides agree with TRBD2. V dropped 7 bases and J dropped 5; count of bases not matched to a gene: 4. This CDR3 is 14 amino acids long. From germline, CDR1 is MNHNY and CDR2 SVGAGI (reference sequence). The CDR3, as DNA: TGTGCCAGCATCCAAGCGGGAGGGACCGGGGAGCTGTTTTTT. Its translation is CASIQAGGTGELFF.

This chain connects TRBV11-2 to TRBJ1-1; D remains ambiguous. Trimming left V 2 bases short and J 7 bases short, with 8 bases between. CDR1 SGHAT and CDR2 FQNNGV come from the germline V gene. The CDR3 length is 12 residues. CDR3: CASSLRADEAFF. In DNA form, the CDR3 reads TGTGCCAGCAGCTTAAGAGCAGATGAAGCTTTCTTT.